This TCR beta chain was found in a study of T cell responses to AZD1222 COVID-19 vaccine (dated by TCRdb to about 2021). For the study in its entirety: Because spike-specific TCR depth and breadth did not differ between the two schedules, AZD1222 recipients who got a second dose at roughly 4 weeks were pooled with those who got a second dose at roughly 12 weeks. Trial participants were enrolled by age into 18-55, 56-69 and 70-plus year subgroups, with roughly 150, 30 and 60 TCR-sequenced participants respectively. TCR sequencing covered 233 trial participants: roughly 200 given two doses of AZD1222 and about 26 given two doses of MenACWY control vaccine.

Read against the paper, the sample's time point label means: baseline before first vaccination. Samples from vaccinated people were obtained from the UK trials COV001 and COV002, which included a single-blind randomized controlled phase 2/3 trial of AZD1222 (ChAdOx1 nCoV-19) in healthy adults. For TCRbeta chain sequencing, PBMC samples were collected from trial participants at day 0 and at day 28 after the second dose. Taken from cysteine to phenylalanine, the CDR3 has 17 residues. Only CDR3 DNA remains: 51 bases, in frame from the first base. V sheds 6 bases and J sheds 7 bases, leaving 27 bases between their ends. The germline V gene (reference sequence) specifies LNHDA as CDR1 and SQIVND as CDR2. In regard to this clone: Its binding antigen is unknown. Nothing much larger sits one base from this clone, and base qualities are not available.

The CDR3 regions of human TCRbeta chains were subjected to immunosequencing. On the authors' methods: TCRs in the repertoires were matched against a reference library of SARS-CoV-2-specific TCRs that had been generated with the MIRA antigen-specificity platform. Breadth was defined as the fraction of unique TCRs that were SARS-CoV-2-associated. Depth was defined as the fraction of total T cells that were SARS-CoV-2-associated. Using the MIRA data, every spike-specific TCR was mapped to the spike region that the TCR reacted to and assigned to either a CD4 or a CD8 class. Log10-transformed breadth and depth values were compared by one-way ANOVA with Sidak's multiple comparisons tests. TCRdb provides this immuneACCESS table in a form limited to in-frame rearrangements. Some clones are lacking; in checked studies, under half of them reflect an unresolved V gene, and why the rest are absent is not known. V and J calls and clone size are copied from that table; D and trimming were computed from the DNA. The sample includes about 110,000 clones, with about 86% observed a single time. The top ten clones comprise about 3% of the sample.

What the work shows at the level of the full study, not this receptor alone: Because no samples from the day 14 peak response were available, repertoires could be characterized only after the peak T cell response. Conclusions about previously exposed vaccinees were limited because only a handful of AZD1222 recipients were SARS-CoV-2 seropositive at baseline. Participants were mostly white British, with more females than males. The authors suggested clonal diversity may have been underestimated. The vaccine-associated CD4 TCRs covered the entire spike protein, and the dominant responses fell in regions 160-218 and 743-854. Epitopes outside the regions mutated in the B.1.351 and B.1.1.7 variants were reportedly recognized by nearly half of the unique spike-specific TCRs. Spike-specific TCR breadth and depth rose significantly after two AZD1222 doses compared with day 0 and with MenACWY recipients. The 56-69-year group was small, and its depth increase did not reach significance, likely because of low power.

The sequence derives from an adult in good health. Here the sequenced sample was peripheral blood, taken on day 0 of AZD1222 vaccination. Recombination linked TRBV19 to TRBJ1-2; 6 matching bases give a weak D call of TRBD1. The nucleotides read TGTGCCAGTAGCCCATCCCGGGACAAGGTGCTTTCCGGTGGCTACACCTTC. Protein translation: CASSPSRDKVLSGGYTF.